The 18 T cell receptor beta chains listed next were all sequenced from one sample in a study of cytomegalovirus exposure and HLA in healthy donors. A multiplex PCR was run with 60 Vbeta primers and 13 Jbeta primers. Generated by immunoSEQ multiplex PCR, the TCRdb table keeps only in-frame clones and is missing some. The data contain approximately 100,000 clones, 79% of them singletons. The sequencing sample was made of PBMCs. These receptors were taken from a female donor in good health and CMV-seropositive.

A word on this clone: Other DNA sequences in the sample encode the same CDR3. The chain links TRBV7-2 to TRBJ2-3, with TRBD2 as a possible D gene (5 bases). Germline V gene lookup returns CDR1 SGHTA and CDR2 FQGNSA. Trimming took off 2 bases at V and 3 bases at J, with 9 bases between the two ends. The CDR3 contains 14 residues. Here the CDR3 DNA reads TGTGCCAGCAGCTTAATCGGAGGTACAGATACGCAGTATTTT. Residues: CASSLIGGTDTQYF.

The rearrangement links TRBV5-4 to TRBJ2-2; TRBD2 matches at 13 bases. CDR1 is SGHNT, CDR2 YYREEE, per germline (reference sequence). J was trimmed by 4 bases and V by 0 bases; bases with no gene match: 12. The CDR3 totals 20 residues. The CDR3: CASSLVALAGGPGLTGELFF. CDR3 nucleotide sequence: TGTGCCAGCAGCTTGGTGGCACTAGCGGGGGGGCCGGGTCTCACCGGGGAGCTGTTTTTT.

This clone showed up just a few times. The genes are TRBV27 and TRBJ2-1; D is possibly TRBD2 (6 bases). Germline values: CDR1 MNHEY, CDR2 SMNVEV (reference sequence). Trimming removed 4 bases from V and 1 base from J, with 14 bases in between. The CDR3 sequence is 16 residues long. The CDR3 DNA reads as TGTGCCAGCAGTTCGGGACTCCGAGCATCCTACAATGAGCAGTTCTTC. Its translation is CASSSGLRASYNEQFF.

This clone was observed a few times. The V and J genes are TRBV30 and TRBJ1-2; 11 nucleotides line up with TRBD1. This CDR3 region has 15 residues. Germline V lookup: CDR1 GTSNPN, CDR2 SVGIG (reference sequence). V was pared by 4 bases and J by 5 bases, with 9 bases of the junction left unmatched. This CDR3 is CAWIRRGQGVYGYTF. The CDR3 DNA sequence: TGTGCCTGGATCAGGAGGGGACAGGGGGTTTATGGCTACACCTTC.

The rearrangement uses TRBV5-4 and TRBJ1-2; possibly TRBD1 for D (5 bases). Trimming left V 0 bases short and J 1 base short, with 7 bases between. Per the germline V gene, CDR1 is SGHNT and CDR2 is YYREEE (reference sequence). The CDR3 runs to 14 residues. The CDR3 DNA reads TGTGCCAGCAGCTTGGCGGGGGTTAACTATGGCTACACCTTC. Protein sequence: CASSLAGVNYGYTF.

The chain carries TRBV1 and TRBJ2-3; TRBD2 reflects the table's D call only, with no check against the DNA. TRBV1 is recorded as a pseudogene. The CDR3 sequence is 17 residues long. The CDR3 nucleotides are TGCACCAGCAGCCAAGACCGGACTAGCGGGGGCACAGATACGCAGTATTTT. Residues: CTSSQDRTSGGTDTQYF.

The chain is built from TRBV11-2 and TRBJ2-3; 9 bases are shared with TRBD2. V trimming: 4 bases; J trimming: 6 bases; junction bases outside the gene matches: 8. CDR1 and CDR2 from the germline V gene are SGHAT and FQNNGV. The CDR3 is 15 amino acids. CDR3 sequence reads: CASSSGTSPQDTQYF. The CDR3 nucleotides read TGTGCCAGCAGCTCCGGGACTAGCCCACAGGATACGCAGTATTTT.

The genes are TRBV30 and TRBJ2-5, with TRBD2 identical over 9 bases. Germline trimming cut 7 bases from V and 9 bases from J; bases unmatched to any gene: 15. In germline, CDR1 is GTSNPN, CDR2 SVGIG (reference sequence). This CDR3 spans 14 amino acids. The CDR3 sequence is CAYRSVLAGGSQYF. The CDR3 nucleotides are TGTGCCTACCGGAGCGTTTTGGCGGGGGGGTCCCAGTACTTC.

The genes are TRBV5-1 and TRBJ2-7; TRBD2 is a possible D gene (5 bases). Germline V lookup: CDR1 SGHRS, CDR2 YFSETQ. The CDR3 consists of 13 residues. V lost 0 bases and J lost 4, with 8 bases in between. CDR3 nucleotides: TGCGCCAGCAGCTTGGCCTCGGGGTACGAGCAGTACTTC. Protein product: CASSLASGYEQYF.

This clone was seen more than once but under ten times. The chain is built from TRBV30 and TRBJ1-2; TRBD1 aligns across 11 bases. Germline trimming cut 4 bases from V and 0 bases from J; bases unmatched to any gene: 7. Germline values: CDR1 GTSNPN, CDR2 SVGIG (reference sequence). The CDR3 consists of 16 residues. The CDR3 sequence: CAWIGDRGTTNYGYTF. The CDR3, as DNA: TGTGCCTGGATAGGGGACAGGGGGACTACTAACTATGGCTACACCTTC.

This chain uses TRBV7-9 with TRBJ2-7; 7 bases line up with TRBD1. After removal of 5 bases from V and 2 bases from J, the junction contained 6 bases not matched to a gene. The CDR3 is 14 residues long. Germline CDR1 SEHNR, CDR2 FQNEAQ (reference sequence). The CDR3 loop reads CASSPQGLPYEQYF. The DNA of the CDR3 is TGTGCCAGCAGCCCACAGGGGCTCCCCTACGAGCAGTACTTC. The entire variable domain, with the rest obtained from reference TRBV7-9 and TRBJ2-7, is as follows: DTGVSQNPRHKITKRGQNVTFRCDPISEHNRLYWYRQTLGQGPEFLTYFQNEAQLEKSRLLSDRFSAERPKGSFSTLEIQRTEQGDSAMYLCASSPQGLPYEQYFGPGTRLTVT.

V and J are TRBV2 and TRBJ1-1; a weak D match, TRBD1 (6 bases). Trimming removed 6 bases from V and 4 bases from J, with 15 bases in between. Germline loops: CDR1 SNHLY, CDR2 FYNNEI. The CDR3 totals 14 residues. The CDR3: CASRPRGGVTEAFF. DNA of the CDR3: TGTGCCAGCAGGCCGAGGGGGGGAGTCACTGAAGCTTTCTTT.

In nucleotides, the CDR3 is TGTGCCAGCAGCCAAGCCGGGACAGGGGTAGGCGAGCAGTACTTC. Its protein is CASSQAGTGVGEQYF. The gene calls are TRBV6-5 and TRBJ2-7; TRBD1 aligns across 10 bases. Germline V CDR1 and CDR2: MNHEY, SVGAGI. The CDR3 consists of 15 residues. The junction had 11 bases not matched to a gene; V was cut back by 6 bases and J by 6 bases.

The CDR3 coding sequence is TGTGCCAGCAGCGTGGGGGACAGCCTAACTGCTAACTATGGCTACACCTTC. Protein: CASSVGDSLTANYGYTF. This rearrangement joins TRBV5-8 to TRBJ1-2; 7 bases match TRBD1. Germline V gives CDR1 SGHTS, CDR2 YDEGEE. The CDR3 sequence is 17 residues long. V lost 4 bases to trimming and J lost 0 bases; unmatched junction nucleotides: 12.

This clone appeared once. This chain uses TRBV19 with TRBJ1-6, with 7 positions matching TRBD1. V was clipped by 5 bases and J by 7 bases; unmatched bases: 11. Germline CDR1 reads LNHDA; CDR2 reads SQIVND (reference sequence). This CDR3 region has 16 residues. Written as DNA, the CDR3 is TGTGCCAGTAGTCGCCTCGGGACAGAATCCAATTCACCCCTCCACTTT. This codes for CASSRLGTESNSPLHF.

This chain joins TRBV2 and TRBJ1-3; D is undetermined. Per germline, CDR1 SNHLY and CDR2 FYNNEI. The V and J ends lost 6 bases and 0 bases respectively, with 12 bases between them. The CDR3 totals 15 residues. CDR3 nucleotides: TGTGCCAGCAGCCCGGGAGCGACCTCTGGAAACACCATATATTTT. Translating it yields CASSPGATSGNTIYF.

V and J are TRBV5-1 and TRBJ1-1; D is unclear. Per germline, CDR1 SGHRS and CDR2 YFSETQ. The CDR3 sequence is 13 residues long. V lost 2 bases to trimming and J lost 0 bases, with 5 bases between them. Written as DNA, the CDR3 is TGCGCCAGCAGCTTTAATCTGAACACTGAAGCTTTCTTT. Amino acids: CASSFNLNTEAFF. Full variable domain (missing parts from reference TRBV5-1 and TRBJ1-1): KAGVTQTPRYLIKTRGQQVTLSCSPISGHRSVSWYQQTPGQGLQFLFEYFSETQRNKGNFPGRFSGRQFSNSRSEMNVSTLELGDSALYLCASSFNLNTEAFFGQGTRLTVV.

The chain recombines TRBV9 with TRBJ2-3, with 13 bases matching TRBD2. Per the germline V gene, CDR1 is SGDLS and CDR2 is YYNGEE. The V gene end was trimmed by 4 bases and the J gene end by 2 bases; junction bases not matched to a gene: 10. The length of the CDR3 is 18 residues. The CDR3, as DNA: TGTGCCAGCAGCCGACTAGCGGGGGGCCAATCTATCACAGATACGCAGTATTTT. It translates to CASSRLAGGQSITDTQYF.